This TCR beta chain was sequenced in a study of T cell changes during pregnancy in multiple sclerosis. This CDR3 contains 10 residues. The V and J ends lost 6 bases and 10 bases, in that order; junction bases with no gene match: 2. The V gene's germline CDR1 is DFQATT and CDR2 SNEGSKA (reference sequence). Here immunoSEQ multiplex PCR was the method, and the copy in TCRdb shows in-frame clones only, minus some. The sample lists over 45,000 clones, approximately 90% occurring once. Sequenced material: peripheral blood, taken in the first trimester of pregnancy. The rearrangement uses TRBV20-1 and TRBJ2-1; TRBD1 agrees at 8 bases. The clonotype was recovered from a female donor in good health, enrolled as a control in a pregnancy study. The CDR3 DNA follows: TGCAGTGCGCGACAGGGGGAGCAGTTCTTC. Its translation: CSARQGEQFF.